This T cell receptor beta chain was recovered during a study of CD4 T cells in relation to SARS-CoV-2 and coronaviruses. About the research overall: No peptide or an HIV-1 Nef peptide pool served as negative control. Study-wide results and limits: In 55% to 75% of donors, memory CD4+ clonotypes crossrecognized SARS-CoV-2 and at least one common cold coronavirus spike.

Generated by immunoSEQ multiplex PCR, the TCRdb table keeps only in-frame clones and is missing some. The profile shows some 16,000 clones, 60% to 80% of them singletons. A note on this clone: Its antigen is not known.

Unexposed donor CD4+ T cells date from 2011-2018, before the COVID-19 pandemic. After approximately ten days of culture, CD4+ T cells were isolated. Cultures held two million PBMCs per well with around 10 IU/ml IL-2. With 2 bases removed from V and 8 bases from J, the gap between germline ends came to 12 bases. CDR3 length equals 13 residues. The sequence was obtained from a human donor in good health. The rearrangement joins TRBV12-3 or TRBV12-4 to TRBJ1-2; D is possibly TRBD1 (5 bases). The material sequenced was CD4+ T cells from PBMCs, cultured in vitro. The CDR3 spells CASSLPTGSGYTF. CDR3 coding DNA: TGTGCCAGCAGTTTACCAACAGGTAGCGGCTACACCTTC.